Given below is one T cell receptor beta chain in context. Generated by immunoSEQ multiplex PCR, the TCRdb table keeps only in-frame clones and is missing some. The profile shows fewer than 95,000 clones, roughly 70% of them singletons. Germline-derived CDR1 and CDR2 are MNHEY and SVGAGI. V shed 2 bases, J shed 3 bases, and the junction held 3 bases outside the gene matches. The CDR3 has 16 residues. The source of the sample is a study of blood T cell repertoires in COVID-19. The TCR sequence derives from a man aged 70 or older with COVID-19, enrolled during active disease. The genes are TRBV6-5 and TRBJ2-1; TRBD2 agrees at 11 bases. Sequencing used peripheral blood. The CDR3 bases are TGTGCCAGCAGTTACGGGACTAGCGGCCACTACAATGAGCAGTTCTTC. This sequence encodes CASSYGTSGHYNEQFF.